One sample yielded the 27 T cell receptor beta chains listed below, sequenced in a study of control samples from healthy donors and cancer patients. The protocol was immunoSEQ multiplex PCR, while the TCRdb copy is restricted to in-frame clones and leaves out a portion. This sample yields some 89,000 clones, of which around nine tenths are seen a single time; roughly 21% belongs to the top ten. Material: blood. Receptor source: a man aged 30 to 45 in good health.

The chain is built from TRBV27 and TRBJ1-2; D unresolved. CDR1 MNHEY and CDR2 SMNVEV come from the germline V gene (reference sequence). The germline V and J ends were trimmed by 5 bases and 4 bases, with 11 bases remaining between them. The CDR3 contains 13 residues. The CDR3 DNA sequence: TGTGCCAGCAGTCCCCGGGCGGGCTATGGCTACACCTTC. Translated: CASSPRAGYGYTF.

This clone has more than one count but fewer than ten. The chain combines TRBV9 with TRBJ2-5, with a tentative D call TRBD2 (5 bases). V was pared by 0 bases and J by 7 bases, with 16 bases between. The CDR3 loop spans 15 amino acids. Looked up from germline, CDR1 is SGDLS and CDR2 is YYNGEE. In DNA form, the CDR3 reads TGTGCCAGCAGCGTAGGGACCCTTGGAGGTGGGACCCAGTACTTC. This codes for CASSVGTLGGGTQYF.

The rearrangement uses TRBV7-3 and TRBJ2-7, with D perhaps matching TRBD1 (6 bases). V was trimmed by 1 base and J by 2 bases, leaving 12 bases between them. Germline loops: CDR1 SGHTA, CDR2 FQGTGA. This CDR3 comprises 15 residues. This chain's CDR3 is CASSLSPAGAYEQYF. The CDR3 nucleotides read TGTGCCAGCAGCTTAAGTCCCGCAGGGGCCTACGAGCAGTACTTC.

The J gene is TRBJ2-3, the V gene TRBV5-1; 15 nucleotides line up with TRBD2. This CDR3 is built from 16 residues. V lost 3 bases and J lost 2; bases outside the gene matches: 1. Germline assignment: CDR1 SGHRS and CDR2 YFSETQ. The CDR3 coding sequence is TGCGCCAGCAGCTGGACTAGCGGGGGGGTCACAGATACGCAGTATTTT. This sequence encodes CASSWTSGGVTDTQYF. The full variable domain, with the rest looked up from reference TRBV5-1 and TRBJ2-3, is KAGVTQTPRYLIKTRGQQVTLSCSPISGHRSVSWYQQTPGQGLQFLFEYFSETQRNKGNFPGRFSGRQFSNSRSEMNVSTLELGDSALYLCASSWTSGGVTDTQYFGPGTRLTVL.

This chain joins TRBV7-6 and TRBJ2-1; the match to TRBD2 covers 16 bases. Germline lookup yields CDR1 SGHVS and CDR2 FNYEAQ. This CDR3 is 18 amino acids long. V gave up 6 bases and J gave up 5 bases; unmatched junction bases: 10. The DNA for the CDR3 is TGTGCCAGCAGTGATCCGGGACTAGCGGGGGGGCCTGACAATGAGCAGTTCTTC. Its translation is CASSDPGLAGGPDNEQFF.

This rearrangement joins TRBV7-6 to TRBJ2-1; TRBD1 matches 10 bases. Germline CDR1 is SGHVS and CDR2 is FNYEAQ. The CDR3 is 15 residues long. Losses at the gene ends were 5 bases for V and 7 bases for J; bases not matched to a gene: 8. The chain's CDR3 is CASSPRQGAANEQFF. The DNA of the CDR3 is TGTGCCAGCAGCCCGAGACAGGGGGCGGCGAATGAGCAGTTCTTC. The full variable domain, its missing parts supplied by reference TRBV7-6 and TRBJ2-1, is GAGVSQSPRYKVTKRGQDVALRCDPISGHVSLYWYRQALGQGPEFLTYFNYEAQQDKSGLPNDRFSAERPEGSISTLTIQRTEQRDSAMYRCASSPRQGAANEQFFGPGTRLTVL.

This chain uses TRBV7-9 with TRBJ2-2; TRBD1 agrees at 7 bases. From germline, CDR1 is SEHNR and CDR2 FQNEAQ (reference sequence). J lost 0 bases, V lost 5 bases, and 3 bases had no gene match. The CDR3 length is 15 residues. Here the CDR3 reads CASSATGTNTGELFF. The CDR3 DNA follows: TGTGCCAGCAGCGCGACAGGGACGAACACCGGGGAGCTGTTTTTT.

The chain recombines TRBV10-3 with TRBJ2-3, with TRBD1 matching over 10 bases. V dropped 2 bases and J dropped 5; count of bases not matched to a gene: 4. Per the germline V gene, CDR1 is ENHRY and CDR2 is SYGVKD. The CDR3 runs 15 residues. CDR3 coding DNA: TGTGCCATCAGTGAGCCTGACAGGGGGCGAGATACGCAGTATTTT. Translating it yields CAISEPDRGRDTQYF.

This clone was seen a few times. This rearrangement joins TRBV24-1 to TRBJ2-5; 7 bases agree with TRBD1. Germline CDR1 reads KGHDR; CDR2 reads SFDVKD. Trimming took 5 bases from V and 2 from J; bases not matched to a gene: 4. The CDR3 is 14 residues long. Written as DNA, the CDR3 is TGTGCCACCAGTGCCGGGACAGCTCAAGAGACCCAGTACTTC. Encoded protein: CATSAGTAQETQYF.

This chain uses TRBV9 with TRBJ2-7; a possible D gene is TRBD1 (6 bases). The germline V gene encodes CDR1 SGDLS and CDR2 YYNGEE. Trimming shortened V by 0 bases and J by 5 bases, and 15 bases separated the two germline ends. CDR3 length: 15 amino acids. DNA of the CDR3: TGTGCCAGCAGCGTAGGTTTAGGGGGATTACACGAGCAGTACTTC. This sequence encodes CASSVGLGGLHEQYF. Full variable domain (rest looked up from reference TRBV9 and TRBJ2-7): DSGVTQTPKHLITATGQRVTLRCSPRSGDLSVYWYQQSLDQGLQFLIQYYNGEERAKGNILERFSAQQFPDLHSELNLSSLELGDSALYFCASSVGLGGLHEQYFGPGTRLTVT.

V gene TRBV29-1 combines with J gene TRBJ1-1; 7 nucleotides line up with TRBD1. This CDR3 is 13 amino acids long. In germline, CDR1 is SQVTM, CDR2 ANQGSEA. V gave up 2 bases and J gave up 3 bases; unmatched junction bases: 3. The CDR3 sequence: CSVERQGDTEAFF. The DNA of the CDR3 is TGCAGCGTTGAAAGGCAGGGGGACACTGAAGCTTTCTTT.

In its sample, this clone was seen a few times. The V call is TRBV24-1, the J call TRBJ1-1; D may be TRBD1 (5 bases). Germline CDR1 reads KGHDR; CDR2 reads SFDVKD. This CDR3 spans 15 amino acids. Trimming took off 7 bases at V and 4 bases at J, with 18 bases between the two ends. CDR3 protein: CATRSAEGSSTEAFF. The CDR3 bases are TGTGCCACCAGGTCGGCAGAGGGGTCGTCCACTGAAGCTTTCTTT.

The chain links TRBV27 to TRBJ2-6, with 8 bases aligning to TRBD1. Germline CDR1 is MNHEY and CDR2 is SMNVEV (reference sequence). Losses at the gene ends were 7 bases for V and 4 bases for J; bases not matched to a gene: 12. The CDR3 runs 17 residues. CDR3 residues: CASTRGQGASGANVLTF. DNA for the CDR3: TGTGCCAGCACCCGGGGCCAGGGGGCTTCCGGGGCCAACGTCCTGACTTTC.

The chain has TRBV7-2 and TRBJ2-1, with 7 bases that match TRBD1. The ends lost 6 bases at V and 4 bases at J; junction bases unmatched: 9. Germline V lookup: CDR1 SGHTA, CDR2 FQGNSA. The CDR3 contains 15 residues. The chain's CDR3 is CASRPTGTDYNEQFF. The CDR3 DNA follows: TGTGCCAGCAGACCGACCGGGACAGATTACAATGAGCAGTTCTTC.

The chain employs TRBV6-6 and TRBJ2-2; tentatively, D is TRBD2 (6 bases). Germline assignment: CDR1 MNHNY and CDR2 SVGAGI (reference sequence). Trimming took off 2 bases at V and 3 bases at J, with 10 bases between the two ends. The CDR3 covers 15 residues. CDR3 bases: TGTGCCAGCAGTTACGAGAGGAGGGACACCGGGGAGCTGTTTTTT. Its protein is CASSYERRDTGELFF.

This clone appeared a single time. The sample has other DNA sequences that encode this CDR3 too. V usage is TRBV9 and J usage is TRBJ2-5; 10 bases map to TRBD2. Germline V gene sequence: CDR1 SGDLS, CDR2 YYNGEE. CDR3 length: 16 residues. V was clipped by 2 bases and J by 5 bases; unmatched bases: 9. The CDR3 spells CASSVRPSGGKETQYF. The DNA of the CDR3 is TGTGCCAGCAGCGTCCGCCCTAGCGGGGGCAAGGAGACCCAGTACTTC.

The rearrangement uses TRBV27 and TRBJ2-7, with 7 bases that match TRBD1. V lost 6 bases to trimming and J lost 7 bases; unmatched junction nucleotides: 6. This CDR3 comprises 12 residues. Germline CDR1 MNHEY, CDR2 SMNVEV (reference sequence). The CDR3 DNA reads as TGTGCCAGCAGGTACAGGGGTGGAGAGCAGTACTTC. Protein sequence: CASRYRGGEQYF.

This chain joins TRBV27 and TRBJ2-1; D possibly corresponds to TRBD2 (5 bases). The CDR3 is made up of 16 amino acids. Per the germline V gene, CDR1 is MNHEY and CDR2 is SMNVEV (reference sequence). With 6 bases removed from V and 9 bases from J, the gap between germline ends came to 24 bases. The CDR3 DNA reads as TGTGCCAGCAGGACCTCTACTAGTTCCCTCTTCGGTGAGCAGTTCTTC. It encodes CASRTSTSSLFGEQFF.

The chain combines TRBV3-1 (or the pseudogene TRBV3-2) with TRBJ2-2, with TRBD2 as a possible D gene (7 bases). This CDR3 has 17 amino acids. The V gene's germline CDR1 is LGHDT and CDR2 YNNKEL (reference sequence). Trimming pared 8 bases from V and 3 bases from J, leaving 22 bases between. CDR3 region: CASRLIGGLSYTGELFF. The CDR3 region has the DNA TGTGCCAGCCGTCTGATCGGGGGGCTGTCGTACACCGGGGAGCTGTTTTTT.

This clone appeared once. The gene calls are TRBV19 and TRBJ2-3, with a weak D call TRBD1 (6 bases). With 7 bases removed from V and 4 bases from J, the gap between germline ends came to 21 bases. Per germline, CDR1 LNHDA and CDR2 SQIVND (reference sequence). The CDR3 has 16 amino acids. Here the CDR3 reads CASTMGASRSPDTQYF. The CDR3, as DNA: TGTGCCAGTACCATGGGGGCGAGTAGGTCCCCAGATACGCAGTATTTT.

This chain uses TRBV6-6 with TRBJ2-5; 8 nucleotides agree with TRBD1. The CDR3 loop spans 14 amino acids. The germline gives CDR1 MNHNY, CDR2 SVGAGI (reference sequence). With V trimmed by 6 bases and J by 5 bases, 8 bases remained unmatched. The CDR3 sequence: CASSPGQGEETQYF. CDR3 coding DNA: TGTGCCAGCAGCCCCGGACAGGGCGAGGAGACCCAGTACTTC.

This clone has more than one count but fewer than ten. The chain recombines TRBV4-2 with TRBJ2-5; D might be TRBD1 or TRBD2, each matching 5 bases. Germline-derived CDR1 and CDR2 are LGHNA and YNFKEQ. V was cut by 1 base and J by 5 bases, with 17 bases left in between. This CDR3 spans 16 amino acids. The CDR3 is CASSQVGTTLTETQYF. Written as DNA, the CDR3 is TGTGCCAGCAGCCAAGTAGGGACCACCCTAACGGAGACCCAGTACTTC.

V and J are TRBV5-1 and TRBJ2-2, with TRBD2 identical over 12 bases. V dropped 4 bases and J dropped 4; count of bases not matched to a gene: 8. The CDR3 is 17 residues long. Germline V lookup: CDR1 SGHRS, CDR2 YFSETQ. The CDR3 loop reads CASSQVTSGGSTGELFF. In DNA form, the CDR3 reads TGCGCCAGCAGCCAAGTGACTAGCGGGGGAAGCACCGGGGAGCTGTTTTTT.

J is TRBJ2-7 and V is TRBV27; 7 nucleotides line up with TRBD2. Germline CDR1 is MNHEY and CDR2 is SMNVEV (reference sequence). The CDR3 loop spans 13 amino acids. V gave up 7 bases and J gave up 7 bases; unmatched junction bases: 10. CDR3 DNA sequence: TGTGCCAGCACCTTGTACCCCGGGGGGGAGCAGTACTTC. Residues: CASTLYPGGEQYF.

The V gene is TRBV30, the J gene TRBJ2-5; D possibly corresponds to TRBD2 (5 bases). The germline V and J ends were trimmed by 0 bases and 7 bases, with 9 bases remaining between them. CDR3 length: 12 amino acids. The V gene's germline CDR1 is GTSNPN and CDR2 SVGIG (reference sequence). CDR3 sequence: CAWSVAGGTQYF. CDR3 bases: TGTGCCTGGAGTGTTGCAGGAGGGACCCAGTACTTC.

The chain is built from TRBV9 and TRBJ2-1; 11 nucleotides match TRBD1. J was trimmed by 0 bases and V by 0 bases; bases with no gene match: 17. Germline assignment: CDR1 SGDLS and CDR2 YYNGEE. This CDR3 has 22 amino acids. The CDR3 region is CASSVESYGTGGPLSSYNEQFF. The CDR3 DNA sequence: TGTGCCAGCAGCGTAGAGTCCTATGGGACAGGGGGACCTTTGAGCTCCTACAATGAGCAGTTCTTC.

This clone was seen just once. The chain carries TRBV11-1 and TRBJ2-3; TRBD2 is a possible D gene (5 bases). CDR3 length: 15 residues. Trimming took off 0 bases at V and 1 base at J, with 8 bases between the two ends. CDR1 and CDR2 from the germline V gene are SGHAT and FQDESV (reference sequence). CDR3 in DNA: TGTGCCAGCAGCTTAGCGCGGCGGGGCACAGATACGCAGTATTTT. This gives the protein CASSLARRGTDTQYF.